This T cell receptor beta chain emerged from a study of CD8+CD57+ T cells in acquired aplastic anemia. V lost 6 bases to trimming and J lost 14 bases, with 14 bases between them. The CDR3 loop spans 11 amino acids. Germline V gene data show CDR1 as SNHLY and CDR2 as FYNNEI. TCR beta VDJ and CDR3 profiles were obtained from a genomic DNA template. TCRdb processed the reads anew with MiXCR; each CDR3 protein has one entry. The repertoire includes roughly 500,000 distinct CDR3 sequences, approximately 33% of them detected once, and roughly 0.89% sits in the top ten. The patients chosen for sequencing had shown expansion of CD8+CD57+ cells (detected by flow cytometry).

The chain couples TRBV2 to TRBJ1-5; possibly TRBD1 for D (5 bases). This sequence was found in a human donor with aplastic anemia. The material sequenced was sorted CD4+, CD8+, or CD8+CD57+ T cells (not recorded which) from PBMCs. The CDR3: CASSGDYYEHF. The CDR3 DNA is TGTGCCAGCAGCGGGGACTACTACGAGCATTTT.